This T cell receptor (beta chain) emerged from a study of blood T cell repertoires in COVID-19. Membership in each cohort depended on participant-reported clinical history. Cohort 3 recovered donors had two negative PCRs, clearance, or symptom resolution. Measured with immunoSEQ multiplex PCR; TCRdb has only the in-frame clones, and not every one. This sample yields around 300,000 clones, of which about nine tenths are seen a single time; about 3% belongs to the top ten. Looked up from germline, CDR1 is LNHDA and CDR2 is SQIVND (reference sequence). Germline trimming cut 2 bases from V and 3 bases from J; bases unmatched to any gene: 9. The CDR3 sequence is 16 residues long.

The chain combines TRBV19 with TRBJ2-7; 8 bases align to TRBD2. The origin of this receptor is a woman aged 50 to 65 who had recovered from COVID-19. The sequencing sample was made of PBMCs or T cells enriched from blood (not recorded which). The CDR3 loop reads CASSISASGPYYEQYF. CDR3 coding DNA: TGTGCCAGTAGTATATCGGCTAGCGGGCCTTACTACGAGCAGTACTTC.